This note documents a single T cell receptor beta chain sequence. Its cognate antigen is unknown. 60 Vbeta and 13 Jbeta primers were used in PCR. The assay was immunoSEQ multiplex PCR, and TCRdb's table has in-frame clones only and misses some. The sample lists about 150,000 clones; 65% to 80% were seen once. These data belong to a study of cytomegalovirus exposure and HLA in healthy donors. Study-level points and caveats: Within the data, a cluster of highly shared sequence variants was likely a sequencing artifact. In a later analysis, specific HLA alleles were associated with 15,000 to 20,000 TCR beta sequences at a 0.05 false discovery rate. Later, an analysis found that common viral pathogens appeared to be linked with several of the most significant clusters.

Germline V gene lookup returns CDR1 SEHNR and CDR2 FQNEAQ (reference sequence). CDR3 length equals 15 residues. V shed 5 bases, J shed 8 bases, and the junction held 6 bases outside the gene matches. This TCR was recovered from a human donor in good health. The chain employs TRBV7-9 and TRBJ2-1, with 13 bases lining up with TRBD2. The sequencing sample was made of PBMCs. The DNA for the CDR3 is TGTGCCAGCAGCCTCGGACTAGCGGGAGTGGATGAGCAGTTCTTC. Encoded protein: CASSLGLAGVDEQFF.